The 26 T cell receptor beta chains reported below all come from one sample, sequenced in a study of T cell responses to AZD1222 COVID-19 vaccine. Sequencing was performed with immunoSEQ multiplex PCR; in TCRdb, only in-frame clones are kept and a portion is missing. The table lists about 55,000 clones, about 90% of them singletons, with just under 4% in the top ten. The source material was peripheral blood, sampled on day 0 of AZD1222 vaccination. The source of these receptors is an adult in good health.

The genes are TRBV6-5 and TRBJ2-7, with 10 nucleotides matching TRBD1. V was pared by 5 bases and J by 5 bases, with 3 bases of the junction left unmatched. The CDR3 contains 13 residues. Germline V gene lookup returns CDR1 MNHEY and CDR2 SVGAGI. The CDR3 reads CASSTGQGNEQYF. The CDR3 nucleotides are TGTGCCAGCAGTACGGGACAGGGGAACGAGCAGTACTTC.

The CDR3 DNA reads TGCGCCAGCAGCTTGGCCCTGACAGGGAACACTGAAGCTTTCTTT. Translation: CASSLALTGNTEAFF. V is TRBV5-1 and J is TRBJ1-1; D is possibly TRBD1 (6 bases). Trimming took 0 bases from V and 1 from J, leaving 10 bases between them. The CDR3 is 15 residues long. Per germline, CDR1 SGHRS and CDR2 YFSETQ.

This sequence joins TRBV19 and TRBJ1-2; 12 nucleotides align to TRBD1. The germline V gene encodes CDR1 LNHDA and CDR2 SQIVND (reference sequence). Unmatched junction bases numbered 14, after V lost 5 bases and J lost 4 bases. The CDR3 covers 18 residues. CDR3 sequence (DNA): TGTGCCAGTAGTTCGGCCGGGACAGGGGGCCTGTGGAGCTATGGCTACACCTTC. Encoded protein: CASSSAGTGGLWSYGYTF.

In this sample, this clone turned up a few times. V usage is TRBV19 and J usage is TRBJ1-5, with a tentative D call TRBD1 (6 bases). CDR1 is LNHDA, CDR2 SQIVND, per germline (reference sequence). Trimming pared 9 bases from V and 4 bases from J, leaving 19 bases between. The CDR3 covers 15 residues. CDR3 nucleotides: TGTGCCAGCGCCCAGCCGGGGGCCGAGAATCAGCCCCAGCATTTT. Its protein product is CASAQPGAENQPQHF. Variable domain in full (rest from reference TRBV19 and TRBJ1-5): DGGITQSPKYLFRKEGQNVTLSCEQNLNHDAMYWYRQDPGQGLRLIYYSQIVNDFQKGDIAEGYSVSREKKESFPLTVTSAQKNPTAFYLCASAQPGAENQPQHFGDGTRLSIL.

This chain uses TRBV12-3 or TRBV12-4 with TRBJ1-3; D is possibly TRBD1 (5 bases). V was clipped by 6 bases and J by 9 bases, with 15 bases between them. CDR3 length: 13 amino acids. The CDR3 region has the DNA TGTGCCAGCAGGGCGTCGGGGGGGGGCACCATATATTTT. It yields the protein CASRASGGGTIYF.

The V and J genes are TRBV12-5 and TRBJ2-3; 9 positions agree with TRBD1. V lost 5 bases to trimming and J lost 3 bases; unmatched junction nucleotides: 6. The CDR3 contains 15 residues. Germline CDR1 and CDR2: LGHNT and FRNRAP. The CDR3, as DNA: TGTGCTAGTGGTCCCGGGACAGGGCGGACAGATACGCAGTATTTT. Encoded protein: CASGPGTGRTDTQYF.

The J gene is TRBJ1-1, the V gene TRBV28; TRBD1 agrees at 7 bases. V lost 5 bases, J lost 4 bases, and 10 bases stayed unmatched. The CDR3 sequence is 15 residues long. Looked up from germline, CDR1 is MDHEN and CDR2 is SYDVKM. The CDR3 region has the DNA TGTGCCAGCAGTCCTCCGGGACAGAGACCCACTGAAGCTTTCTTT. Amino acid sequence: CASSPPGQRPTEAFF.

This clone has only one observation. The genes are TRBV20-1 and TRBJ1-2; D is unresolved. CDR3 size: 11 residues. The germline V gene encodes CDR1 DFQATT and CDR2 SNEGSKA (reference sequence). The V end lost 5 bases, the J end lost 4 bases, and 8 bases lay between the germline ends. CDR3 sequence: CSARGSYGYTF. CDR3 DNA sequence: TGCAGTGCTCGAGGGTCCTATGGCTACACCTTC.

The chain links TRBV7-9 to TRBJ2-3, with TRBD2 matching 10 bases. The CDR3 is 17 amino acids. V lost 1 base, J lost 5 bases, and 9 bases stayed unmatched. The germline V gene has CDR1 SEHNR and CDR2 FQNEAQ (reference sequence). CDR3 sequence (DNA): TGTGCCAGCAGCTTAGTGCTAGCGGGGGCTTGGGTAGATACGCAGTATTTT. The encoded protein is CASSLVLAGAWVDTQYF.

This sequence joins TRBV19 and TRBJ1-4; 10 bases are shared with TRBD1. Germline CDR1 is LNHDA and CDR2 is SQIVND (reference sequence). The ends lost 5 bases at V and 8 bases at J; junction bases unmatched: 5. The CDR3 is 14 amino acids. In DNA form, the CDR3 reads TGTGCCAGTAGTCCCGGGACAGGGGACGAAAAACTGTTTTTT. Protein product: CASSPGTGDEKLFF. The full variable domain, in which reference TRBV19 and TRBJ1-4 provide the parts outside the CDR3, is DGGITQSPKYLFRKEGQNVTLSCEQNLNHDAMYWYRQDPGQGLRLIYYSQIVNDFQKGDIAEGYSVSREKKESFPLTVTSAQKNPTAFYLCASSPGTGDEKLFFGSGTQLSVL.

The CDR3, as DNA: TGCGCCAGCAGCTTGGAAGCGACGTCCTATGGCTACACCTTC. This gives the protein CASSLEATSYGYTF. The rearrangement links TRBV5-1 to TRBJ1-2, with D uncertain. V was cut by 0 bases and J by 4 bases, with 10 bases left in between. The V gene's germline CDR1 is SGHRS and CDR2 YFSETQ. The CDR3 covers 14 residues.

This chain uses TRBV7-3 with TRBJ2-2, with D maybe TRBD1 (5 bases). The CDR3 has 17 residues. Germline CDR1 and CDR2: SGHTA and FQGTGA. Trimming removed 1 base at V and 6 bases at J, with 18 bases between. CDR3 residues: CASSLSWGVGAAGELFF. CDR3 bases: TGTGCCAGCAGCTTAAGCTGGGGCGTAGGGGCGGCCGGGGAGCTGTTTTTT.

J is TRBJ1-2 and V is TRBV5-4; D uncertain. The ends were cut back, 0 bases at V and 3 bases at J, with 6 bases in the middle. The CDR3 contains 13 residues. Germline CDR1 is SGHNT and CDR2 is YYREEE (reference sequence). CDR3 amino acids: CASSLVGDYGYTF. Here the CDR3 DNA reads TGTGCCAGCAGCTTGGTAGGTGACTATGGCTACACCTTC.

The CDR3 sequence is CATRDFQNTGELFF. The CDR3 nucleotides are TGTGCCACAAGGGACTTTCAAAACACCGGGGAGCTGTTTTTT. The chain combines TRBV27 with TRBJ2-2; weak D call: TRBD2 (6 bases). The germline V and J ends were trimmed by 10 bases and 2 bases, with 14 bases remaining between them. The germline V gene has CDR1 MNHEY and CDR2 SMNVEV (reference sequence). The CDR3 consists of 14 residues.

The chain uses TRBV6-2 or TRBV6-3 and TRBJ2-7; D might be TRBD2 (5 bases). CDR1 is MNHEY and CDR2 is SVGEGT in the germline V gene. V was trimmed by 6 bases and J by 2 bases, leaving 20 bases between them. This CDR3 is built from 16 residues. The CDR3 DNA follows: TGTGCCAGCAGCCCTAGGGCCTATGAGGGTACCTACGAGCAGTACTTC. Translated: CASSPRAYEGTYEQYF.

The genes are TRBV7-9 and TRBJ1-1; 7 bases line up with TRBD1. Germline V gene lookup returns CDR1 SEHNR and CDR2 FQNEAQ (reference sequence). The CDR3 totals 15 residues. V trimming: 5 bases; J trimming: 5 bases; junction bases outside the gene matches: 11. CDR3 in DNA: TGTGCCAGCAGCCCACCTTCAGGGGGTGGGACTGAAGCTTTCTTT. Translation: CASSPPSGGGTEAFF. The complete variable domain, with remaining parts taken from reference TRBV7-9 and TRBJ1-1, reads DTGVSQNPRHKITKRGQNVTFRCDPISEHNRLYWYRQTLGQGPEFLTYFQNEAQLEKSRLLSDRFSAERPKGSFSTLEIQRTEQGDSAMYLCASSPPSGGGTEAFFGQGTRLTVV.

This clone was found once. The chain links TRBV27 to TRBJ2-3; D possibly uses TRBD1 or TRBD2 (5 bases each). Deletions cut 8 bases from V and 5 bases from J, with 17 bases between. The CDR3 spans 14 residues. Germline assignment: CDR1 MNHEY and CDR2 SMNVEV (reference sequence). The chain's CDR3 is CASRLAGAVDTQYF. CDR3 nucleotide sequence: TGTGCCAGCCGATTGGCCGGGGCGGTAGATACGCAGTATTTT.

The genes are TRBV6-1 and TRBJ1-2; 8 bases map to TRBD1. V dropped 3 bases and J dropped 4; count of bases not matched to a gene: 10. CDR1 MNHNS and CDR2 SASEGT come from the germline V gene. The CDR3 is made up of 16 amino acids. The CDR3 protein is CASSDSRDRRSYGYTF. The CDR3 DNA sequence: TGTGCCAGCAGTGACAGCCGGGACAGGAGAAGCTATGGCTACACCTTC.

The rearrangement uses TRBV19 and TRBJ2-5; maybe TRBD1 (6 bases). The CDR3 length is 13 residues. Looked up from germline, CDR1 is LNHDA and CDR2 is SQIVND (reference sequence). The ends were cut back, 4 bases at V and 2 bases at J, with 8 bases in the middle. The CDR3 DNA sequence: TGTGCCAGTAGTAGGGACACACAAGAGACCCAGTACTTC. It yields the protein CASSRDTQETQYF.

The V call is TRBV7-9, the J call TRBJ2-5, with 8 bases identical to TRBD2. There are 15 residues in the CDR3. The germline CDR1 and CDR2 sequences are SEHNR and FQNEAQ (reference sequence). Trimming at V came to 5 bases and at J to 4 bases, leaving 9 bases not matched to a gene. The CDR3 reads CASSPRGGRGETQYF. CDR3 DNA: TGTGCCAGCAGCCCGCGCGGGGGGAGGGGAGAGACCCAGTACTTC.

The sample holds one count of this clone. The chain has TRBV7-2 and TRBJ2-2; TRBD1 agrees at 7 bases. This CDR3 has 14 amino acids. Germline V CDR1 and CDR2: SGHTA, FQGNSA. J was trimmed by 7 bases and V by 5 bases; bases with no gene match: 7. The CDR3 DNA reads TGTGCCAGCAGCAGACTTTCAGGGGGCGGGGAGCTGTTTTTT. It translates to CASSRLSGGGELFF.

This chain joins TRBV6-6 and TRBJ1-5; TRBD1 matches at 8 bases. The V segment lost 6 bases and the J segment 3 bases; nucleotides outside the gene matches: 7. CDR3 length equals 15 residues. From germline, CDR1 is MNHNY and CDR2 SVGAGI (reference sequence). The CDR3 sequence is CASSTRTGNNQPQHF. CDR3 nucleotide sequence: TGTGCCAGCAGCACCCGGACAGGGAACAATCAGCCCCAGCATTTT.

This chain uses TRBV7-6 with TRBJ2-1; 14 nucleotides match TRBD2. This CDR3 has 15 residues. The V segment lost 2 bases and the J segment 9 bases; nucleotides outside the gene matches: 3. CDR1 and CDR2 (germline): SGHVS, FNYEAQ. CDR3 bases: TGTGCCAGCAGCTTATATGGGACTAGCGGGGGTGAGCAGTTCTTC. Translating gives CASSLYGTSGGEQFF.

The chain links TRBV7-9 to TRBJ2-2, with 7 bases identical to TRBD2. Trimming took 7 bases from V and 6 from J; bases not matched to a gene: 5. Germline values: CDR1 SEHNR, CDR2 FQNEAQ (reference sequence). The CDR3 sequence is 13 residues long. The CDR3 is CASTPSGAGELFF. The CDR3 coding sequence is TGTGCCAGCACCCCGAGCGGGGCCGGGGAGCTGTTTTTT.

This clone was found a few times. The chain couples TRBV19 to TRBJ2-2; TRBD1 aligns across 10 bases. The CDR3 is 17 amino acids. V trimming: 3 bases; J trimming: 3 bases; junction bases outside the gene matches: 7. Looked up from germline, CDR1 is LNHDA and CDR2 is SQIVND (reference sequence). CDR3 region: CASSIPTGTGDTGELFF. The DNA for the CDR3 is TGTGCCAGTAGTATCCCTACCGGGACAGGGGACACCGGGGAGCTGTTTTTT.

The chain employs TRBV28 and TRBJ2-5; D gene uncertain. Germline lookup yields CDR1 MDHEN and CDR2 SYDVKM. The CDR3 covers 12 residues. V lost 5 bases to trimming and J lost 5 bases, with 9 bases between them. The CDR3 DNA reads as TGTGCCAGCAGTCCTCCCCGGGAGACCCAGTACTTC. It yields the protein CASSPPRETQYF. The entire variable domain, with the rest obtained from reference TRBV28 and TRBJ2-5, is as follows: DVKVTQSSRYLVKRTGEKVFLECVQDMDHENMFWYRQDPGLGLRLIYFSYDVKMKEKGDIPEGYSVSREKKERFSLILESASTNQTSMYLCASSPPRETQYFGPGTRLLVL.